The 15 T cell receptor beta chains presented below share a single source sample, sequenced in a study of somatic mutations in cytotoxic T cells in rheumatoid arthritis (dated by TCRdb to about 2017). Library construction relied on the immunoSEQ multiplex PCR assay. This is the immuneACCESS table as TCRdb keeps it, with only in-frame sequences that have V and J called. A part of the clones is gone; compared with another copy, unresolved V genes explain less than half, and the rest is unexplained. This sample comprises fewer than 25,000 clones, 78% of them detected only once. The ten biggest clones cover around 11% of the sample. Sequenced: CD8+ T cells sorted from blood. The receptors stem from an adult with rheumatoid arthritis.

The table lists this clone with a few counts. The chain links TRBV6-1 to TRBJ2-7, with D unresolved. V was clipped by 6 bases and J by 2 bases, with 8 bases between them. Per the germline V gene, CDR1 is MNHNS and CDR2 is SASEGT. The CDR3 is 12 amino acids. For the CDR3, the DNA is TGTGCCAGCAGCCTGATGCCCTACGAGCAGTACTTC. It yields the protein CASSLMPYEQYF.

The rearrangement uses TRBV29-1 and TRBJ2-7; D is possibly TRBD2 (5 bases). Trimming pared 3 bases from V and 0 bases from J, leaving 9 bases between. The CDR3 consists of 13 residues. Germline V gene lookup returns CDR1 SQVTM and CDR2 ANQGSEA. In DNA form, the CDR3 reads TGCAGCGTTGACCTTGGAGGCTCCTACGAGCAGTACTTC. This encodes CSVDLGGSYEQYF.

This chain uses TRBV4-1 with TRBJ2-1, with TRBD2 matching over 7 bases. Germline V gene lookup returns CDR1 MGHRA and CDR2 YSYEKL. The CDR3 extends over 16 amino acids. The junction had 7 bases not matched to a gene; V was cut back by 1 base and J by 4 bases. DNA of the CDR3: TGCGCCAGCAGCCAAGGATGGGGCGGGGGTTACAATGAGCAGTTCTTC. This sequence encodes CASSQGWGGGYNEQFF.

This clone was detected a few times. The DNA for the CDR3 is TGTGCCAGCAGTTCTAGCGGGGCTGGAGATACGCAGTATTTT. It yields the protein CASSSSGAGDTQYF. The chain couples TRBV28 to TRBJ2-3, with TRBD2 matching over 9 bases. J was trimmed by 5 bases and V by 4 bases; bases with no gene match: 4. The CDR3 sequence is 14 residues long. CDR1 and CDR2 (germline): MDHEN, SYDVKM. The full variable domain, completed using reference TRBV28 and TRBJ2-3, is DVKVTQSSRYLVKRTGEKVFLECVQDMDHENMFWYRQDPGLGLRLIYFSYDVKMKEKGDIPEGYSVSREKKERFSLILESASTNQTSMYLCASSSSGAGDTQYFGPGTRLTVL.

The chain joins TRBV7-9 to TRBJ2-5; the D is unclear. The V gene's germline CDR1 is SEHNR and CDR2 FQNEAQ (reference sequence). The CDR3 consists of 14 residues. V gave up 1 base and J gave up 5 bases, with 11 bases separating them. CDR3 sequence: CASSLGLSLETQYF. The CDR3 nucleotides read TGTGCCAGCAGCTTAGGACTCAGCCTGGAGACCCAGTACTTC.

The chain recombines TRBV9 with TRBJ2-7, with 13 positions matching TRBD2. V lost 0 bases and J lost 9; bases outside the gene matches: 6. The germline CDR1 and CDR2 sequences are SGDLS and YYNGEE. This CDR3 region has 15 residues. The CDR3 reads CASSVEGTSGAAQYF. CDR3 nucleotide sequence: TGTGCCAGCAGCGTAGAAGGGACTAGCGGGGCGGCGCAGTACTTC.

The gene calls are TRBV6-5 and TRBJ1-1; D is unresolved. Germline V gene data show CDR1 as MNHEY and CDR2 as SVGAGI. This CDR3 region has 14 residues. V lost 6 bases to trimming and J lost 5 bases, with 16 bases between them. CDR3 DNA sequence: TGTGCCAGCAGCCCTAGTCCTGCGGAGACTGAAGCTTTCTTT. This translates into CASSPSPAETEAFF.

V gene TRBV6-4 combines with J gene TRBJ2-7, with 12 bases that match TRBD1. The CDR3 has 21 amino acids. CDR1 is MRHNA and CDR2 is SNTAGT in the germline V gene. J lost 0 bases, V lost 1 base, and 16 bases had no gene match. Here the CDR3 reads CASSDWGIAGQGAQSSYEQYF. The DNA for the CDR3 is TGTGCCAGCAGTGACTGGGGGATTGCGGGACAGGGGGCGCAGAGCTCCTACGAGCAGTACTTC.

This chain links TRBV7-9 with TRBJ2-2, with D tentatively TRBD1 (6 bases). This CDR3 contains 18 residues. Germline values: CDR1 SEHNR, CDR2 FQNEAQ (reference sequence). Trimming took 5 bases from V and 1 from J, leaving 20 bases between them. For the CDR3, the DNA is TGTGCCAGCAGCGGCACATCTTCCGACAGGCGGAACACCGGGGAGCTGTTTTTT. It codes for CASSGTSSDRRNTGELFF.

The V call is TRBV7-9, the J call TRBJ2-2; weak D call: TRBD2 (5 bases). The germline V gene has CDR1 SEHNR and CDR2 FQNEAQ (reference sequence). The V end was cut by 1 base, the J end by 6 bases, with 12 bases between. This CDR3 has 15 amino acids. The CDR3 reads CASSLVVLAPGELFF. The CDR3 DNA reads as TGTGCCAGCAGCTTAGTCGTGCTAGCCCCCGGGGAGCTGTTTTTT. Complete variable domain (other parts from reference TRBV7-9 and TRBJ2-2): DTGVSQNPRHKITKRGQNVTFRCDPISEHNRLYWYRQTLGQGPEFLTYFQNEAQLEKSRLLSDRFSAERPKGSFSTLEIQRTEQGDSAMYLCASSLVVLAPGELFFGEGSRLTVL.

V usage is TRBV29-1 and J usage is TRBJ1-5; a weak D match, TRBD1 (5 bases). This CDR3 contains 12 residues. V was trimmed by 6 bases and J by 5 bases, leaving 11 bases between them. The V gene's germline CDR1 is SQVTM and CDR2 ANQGSEA. This CDR3 reads CSVWDGDQPQHF. DNA of the CDR3: TGCAGCGTGTGGGACGGAGATCAGCCCCAGCATTTT.

The chain links TRBV5-6 to TRBJ1-2, with D uncertain. The germline V gene has CDR1 SGHDT and CDR2 YYEEEE. The CDR3 spans 13 residues. Trimming cost V 2 bases and J 3 bases, with 8 bases left between them. CDR3 sequence: CASSFKGDYGYTF. CDR3 bases: TGTGCCAGCAGCTTTAAGGGTGACTATGGCTACACCTTC.

The chain joins TRBV4-2 to TRBJ2-2; 7 bases line up with TRBD2. The CDR3 covers 14 residues. CDR1 is LGHNA, CDR2 YNFKEQ, per germline. Unmatched junction bases numbered 0, after V lost 4 bases and J lost 1 base. The CDR3 here is CASSPSGNTGELFF. The CDR3 nucleotides read TGTGCCAGCAGCCCTAGCGGGAACACCGGGGAGCTGTTTTTT.

The CDR3 DNA reads TGTGCCAGCAGCCCCGTAGGGGGCGGGACCTACGAGCAGTACTTC. The encoded protein is CASSPVGGGTYEQYF. The V gene is TRBV7-2, the J gene TRBJ2-7; tentative D call: TRBD1 (7 bases). Germline CDR1 and CDR2: SGHTA and FQGNSA. V was trimmed by 5 bases and J by 2 bases, leaving 16 bases between them. The CDR3 has 15 residues.

The gene calls are TRBV11-3 and TRBJ1-1; weak D call: TRBD1 (6 bases). The CDR3 runs 12 residues. Trimming removed 5 bases at V and 5 bases at J, with 9 bases between. Germline lookup yields CDR1 SGHNT and CDR2 YENEEA. CDR3 nucleotide sequence: TGTGCCAGCAGCCTACAGGGAACTGAAGCTTTCTTT. It specifies CASSLQGTEAFF.